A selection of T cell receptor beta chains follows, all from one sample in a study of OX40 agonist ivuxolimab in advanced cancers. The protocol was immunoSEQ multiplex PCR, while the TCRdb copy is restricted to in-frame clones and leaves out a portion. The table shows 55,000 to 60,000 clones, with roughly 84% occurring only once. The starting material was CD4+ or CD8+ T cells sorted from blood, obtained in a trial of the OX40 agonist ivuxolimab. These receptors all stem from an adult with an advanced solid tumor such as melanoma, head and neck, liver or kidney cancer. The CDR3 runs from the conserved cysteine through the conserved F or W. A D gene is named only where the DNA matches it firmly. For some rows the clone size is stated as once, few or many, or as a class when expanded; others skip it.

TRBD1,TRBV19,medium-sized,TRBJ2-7,CASSIVIWGQPYEQYF,TGTGCCAGTAGTATAGTCATCTGGGGACAGCCCTACGAGCAGTACTTC
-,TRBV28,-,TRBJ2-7,CASSFIGYYEQYF,TGTGCCAGCAGTTTTATCGGCTACTACGAGCAGTACTTC
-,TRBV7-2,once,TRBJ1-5,CASSLEPNSNQPQHF,TGTGCCAGCAGCTTAGAGCCCAATAGCAATCAGCCCCAGCATTTT
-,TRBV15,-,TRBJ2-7,CATSTLSGSPLNEQYF,TGTGCCACCAGCACCCTCAGTGGCAGCCCACTGAACGAGCAGTACTTC
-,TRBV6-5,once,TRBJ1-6,CASSYRAGRSPLHF,TGTGCCAGCAGTTACAGGGCGGGAAGATCACCCCTCCACTTT
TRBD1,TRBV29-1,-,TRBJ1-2,CSGGQADYGYTF,TGCAGCGGGGGACAGGCAGACTATGGCTACACCTTC
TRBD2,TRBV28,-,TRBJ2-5,CASSPPGSGRAGLLSETQYF,TGTGCCAGCAGCCCGCCGGGTAGCGGGAGGGCCGGATTACTCTCTGAGACCCAGTACTTC
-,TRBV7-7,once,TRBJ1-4,CASSAYRDEKLFF,TGTGCCAGCAGCGCCTACAGGGATGAAAAACTGTTTTTT
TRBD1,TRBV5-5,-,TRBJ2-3,CASSPTGGRSTDTQYF,TGTGCCAGCAGCCCGACAGGGGGCAGGTCTACAGATACGCAGTATTTT
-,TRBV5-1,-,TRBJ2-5,CASSLSLSGQETQYF,TGCGCCAGCAGCTTGTCACTTAGCGGCCAAGAGACCCAGTACTTC
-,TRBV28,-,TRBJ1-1,CASSLPDSMNTEAFF,TGTGCCAGCAGTTTACCGGACAGCATGAACACTGAAGCTTTCTTT
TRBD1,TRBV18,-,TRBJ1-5,CASSPGQGNQPQHF,TGTGCCAGCTCTCCCGGACAGGGCAATCAGCCCCAGCATTTT
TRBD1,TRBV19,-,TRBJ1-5,CASSSNSGTGYFF,TGTGCCAGTAGTTCAAATTCCGGGACAGGGTATTTTTTT
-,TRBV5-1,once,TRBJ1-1,CASSPLVIRDTEAFF,TGCGCCAGCAGCCCCTTAGTCATAAGGGACACTGAAGCTTTCTTT
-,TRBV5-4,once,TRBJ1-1,CASSLGAGGVDTEAFF,TGTGCCAGCAGCTTGGGAGCGGGCGGGGTGGACACTGAAGCTTTCTTT
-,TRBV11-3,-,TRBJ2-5,CASSLGSGGGETQYF,TGTGCCAGCAGCCTAGGGTCCGGAGGGGGGGAGACCCAGTACTTC
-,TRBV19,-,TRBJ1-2,CASSIGWQKPNYGYTF,TGTGCCAGTAGTATTGGGTGGCAGAAGCCTAACTATGGCTACACCTTC
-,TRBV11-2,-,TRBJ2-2,CASSLVYRAGELFF,TGTGCCAGCAGCTTAGTATACAGGGCCGGGGAGCTGTTTTTT
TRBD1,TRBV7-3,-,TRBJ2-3,CASSLYDRATDTQYF,TGTGCCAGCAGCTTATATGACAGGGCCACAGATACGCAGTATTTT
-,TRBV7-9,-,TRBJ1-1,CASSQAVPGTEAFF,TGTGCCAGCAGCCAAGCGGTGCCGGGTACTGAAGCTTTCTTT
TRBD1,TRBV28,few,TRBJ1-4,CASSRQGREDEKLFF,TGTGCCAGCAGTAGACAGGGGAGGGAGGATGAAAAACTGTTTTTT
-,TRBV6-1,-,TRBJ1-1,CASREGGHPNTEAFF,TGTGCCAGCAGGGAGGGCGGGCACCCCAACACTGAAGCTTTCTTT
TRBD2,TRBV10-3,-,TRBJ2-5,CAISESGSGGGGETQYF,TGTGCCATCAGTGAGTCTGGTAGCGGGGGGGGCGGCGAGACCCAGTACTTC
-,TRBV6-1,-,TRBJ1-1,CASSDNSGGVAFF,TGTGCCAGCAGTGACAATTCGGGGGGGGTAGCTTTCTTT
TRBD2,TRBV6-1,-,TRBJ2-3,CASSETPPGLATDTQYF,TGTGCCAGCAGTGAAACTCCTCCGGGACTAGCGACCGATACGCAGTATTTT
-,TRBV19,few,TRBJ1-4,CASSTLQGGEKLFF,TGTGCCAGTAGTACACTTCAGGGCGGTGAAAAACTGTTTTTT
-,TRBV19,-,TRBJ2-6,CASSSKVGGAGGANVLTF,TGTGCCAGTAGTTCCAAAGTAGGGGGGGCTGGTGGGGCCAACGTCCTGACTTTC
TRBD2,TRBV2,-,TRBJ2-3,CASSEVRGGRTDTQYF,TGTGCCAGCAGTGAAGTGCGGGGGGGCCGAACAGATACGCAGTATTTT
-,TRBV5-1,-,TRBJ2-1,CASSPVGDLYNEQFF,TGCGCCAGCAGCCCGGTAGGAGATTTGTACAATGAGCAGTTCTTC
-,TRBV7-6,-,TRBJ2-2,CASSLIDGELFF,TGTGCCAGCAGCTTAATTGACGGGGAGCTGTTTTTT
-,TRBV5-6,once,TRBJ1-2,CASSLVWQNYGYTF,TGTGCCAGCAGCTTGGTATGGCAGAATTATGGCTACACCTTC
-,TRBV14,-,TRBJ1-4,CASSQGDPRRSHEKLFF,TGTGCCAGCAGCCAAGGGGACCCCCGAAGGAGCCATGAAAAACTGTTTTTT
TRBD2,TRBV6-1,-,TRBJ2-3,CASSRRGTTTDTQYF,TGTGCCAGCAGTCGGCGAGGGACTACCACAGATACGCAGTATTTT